What follows are 2 T cell receptor beta chains derived from one specimen sequenced in a study of shared clonotypes between healthy human individuals. Terminally differentiated effector memory CD45RA+ cells were excluded from the naive CD8 cells, which were CD45RO-negative and positively selected for CCR7. The data were produced by immunoSEQ multiplex PCR, yet TCRdb's version contains in-frame clones alone and is incomplete. The sample lists around 2,100,000 clones; approximately 94% were seen once. The sample consisted of naive CD8+ T cells sorted from blood. The receptor source for this set is a man between 18 and 29 years old in good health.

The genes are TRBV6-6 and TRBJ1-5; D unclear. Trimming shortened V by 2 bases and J by 7 bases, and 15 bases separated the two germline ends. The CDR3 covers 15 residues. Germline assignment: CDR1 MNHNY and CDR2 SVGAGI (reference sequence). The CDR3 protein is CASSYRTWMGQPQHF. For the CDR3, the DNA is TGTGCCAGCAGTTACCGTACGTGGATGGGGCAGCCCCAGCATTTT.

The chain combines TRBV29-1 with TRBJ2-7; D is unresolved. CDR1 SQVTM and CDR2 ANQGSEA come from the germline V gene. CDR3 length: 13 amino acids. Deletions cut 4 bases from V and 0 bases from J, with 10 bases between. This CDR3 is CSVATASSYEQYF. As DNA, the CDR3 is TGCAGCGTTGCTACAGCTAGCTCCTACGAGCAGTACTTC.